This T cell receptor (beta chain) was found in a study of blood T cells in healthy people across ages. Through a sample-barcoded 5' primer and a J-beta primer mix, a second PCR was run for 7 to 11 cycles. TCRdb reprocessed the 5' RACE reads via MiXCR and lists one record per CDR3 protein. The data contain around 1.5 million distinct CDR3 sequences, about 35% of them singletons. Trimming pared 5 bases from V and 5 bases from J, leaving 12 bases between. The CDR3 length is 13 residues. The germline V gene encodes CDR1 SGHDN and CDR2 FVKESK. The chain recombines TRBV14 with TRBJ1-2, with D tentatively TRBD1 (6 bases). The sequenced sample consisted of blood. The source is a woman in her 30s in good health. The DNA of the CDR3 is TGTGCCAGCAGCAATACAGGGTGGTATGGCTACACCTTC. This sequence encodes CASSNTGWYGYTF.